Shown below are 26 T cell receptor beta chains from a single sample sequenced in a study of blood T cell repertoires in COVID-19. The table came from immunoSEQ multiplex PCR; TCRdb's copy has only in-frame clones and leaves some out. The repertoire holds approximately 69,000 clones, about four fifths seen once, with roughly 48% in the top ten. The material sequenced was peripheral blood. The receptors shown here come from a human donor in a cohort sampled during active COVID-19.

The chain couples TRBV5-1 to TRBJ1-6; unclear D gene. The CDR3 is 15 amino acids. The V gene lost 4 bases and the J gene lost 5 bases, with 13 bases spanning the gap. The germline CDR1 and CDR2 sequences are SGHRS and YFSETQ. CDR3 coding DNA: TGCGCCAGCAGCCTAACGGACTTCGATAATTCACCCCTCCACTTT. It specifies CASSLTDFDNSPLHF.

This chain joins TRBV6-5 and TRBJ2-5, with 9 bases fitting TRBD1. The CDR3 length is 15 residues. V shed 5 bases and J 5 bases; nucleotides not matched to a gene: 9. Germline values: CDR1 MNHEY, CDR2 SVGAGI. The CDR3 loop is CASSLGQGWRETQYF. The CDR3 DNA reads as TGTGCCAGCAGTCTCGGACAGGGGTGGCGGGAGACCCAGTACTTC.

This chain joins TRBV5-1 and TRBJ1-6; 9 bases map to TRBD1. The CDR3 covers 15 residues. The ends lost 4 bases at V and 9 bases at J; junction bases unmatched: 8. Germline V lookup: CDR1 SGHRS, CDR2 YFSETQ. The CDR3 protein is CASSVTGQGSSPLHF. CDR3 DNA: TGCGCCAGCAGCGTGACGGGACAGGGTTCTTCACCCCTCCACTTT.

The rearrangement links TRBV28 to TRBJ2-1; D call uncertain. V dropped 3 bases and J dropped 5 bases, with 8 bases sitting between them. The CDR3 sequence is 13 residues long. The V gene's germline CDR1 is MDHEN and CDR2 SYDVKM. This chain's CDR3 is CASSLGSHNEQFF. CDR3 bases: TGTGCCAGCAGTTTGGGTAGCCACAATGAGCAGTTCTTC.

The CDR3 DNA follows: TGCGCCAGCGATAAGGGGGAGTGGAACACCGGGGAGCTGTTTTTT. Encoded protein: CASDKGEWNTGELFF. The rearrangement joins TRBV5-1 to TRBJ2-2; D possibly corresponds to TRBD1 (6 bases). This CDR3 comprises 15 residues. Germline V lookup: CDR1 SGHRS, CDR2 YFSETQ. With 7 bases removed from V and 1 base from J, the gap between germline ends came to 14 bases.

The chain carries TRBV27 and TRBJ2-1; 7 bases map to TRBD1. J was trimmed by 2 bases and V by 6 bases; bases with no gene match: 4. The CDR3 extends over 14 amino acids. Germline CDR1 reads MNHEY; CDR2 reads SMNVEV (reference sequence). The CDR3: CASRGTEAYNEQFF. The CDR3 DNA reads TGTGCCAGCAGGGGGACAGAAGCCTACAATGAGCAGTTCTTC.

V is TRBV30 and J is TRBJ1-6; D remains unclear. The CDR3 contains 14 residues. V was cut by 2 bases and J by 9 bases, with 14 bases left in between. Germline-derived CDR1 and CDR2 are GTSNPN and SVGIG (reference sequence). The CDR3 loop is CAWSRREGGSPLHF. The CDR3 region has the DNA TGTGCCTGGAGTCGAAGGGAGGGAGGTTCACCCCTCCACTTT. The whole variable domain, filled in from reference TRBV30 and TRBJ1-6, reads SQTIHQWPATLVQPVGSPLSLECTVEGTSNPNLYWYRQAAGRGLQLLFYSVGIGQISSEVPQNLSASRPQDRQFILSSKKLLLSDSGFYLCAWSRREGGSPLHFGNGTRLTVT.

The rearrangement uses TRBV19 and TRBJ1-5; the match to TRBD1 covers 7 bases. The CDR3 covers 15 residues. The trim removed 0 bases at V and 4 bases at J, leaving 3 bases unmatched. CDR1 is LNHDA and CDR2 is SQIVND in the germline V gene (reference sequence). The CDR3 region is CASSIDRGANQPQHF. The CDR3 DNA sequence: TGTGCCAGTAGTATAGACAGGGGGGCAAATCAGCCCCAGCATTTT.

The chain links TRBV6-5 to TRBJ1-5, with 8 nucleotides matching TRBD1. The CDR3 consists of 13 residues. Germline V gene sequence: CDR1 MNHEY, CDR2 SVGAGI. The junction had 4 bases not matched to a gene; V was cut back by 6 bases and J by 6 bases. As DNA, the CDR3 is TGTGCCAGCAGCCGGACAGGGAGTCAGCCCCAGCATTTT. Protein product: CASSRTGSQPQHF.

This clone has ten or more counts. V gene TRBV6-6 combines with J gene TRBJ1-5; no reliable D call. The length of the CDR3 is 15 residues. V lost 0 bases and J 2 bases, leaving 8 bases between the germline ends. The V gene's germline CDR1 is MNHNY and CDR2 SVGAGI (reference sequence). For the CDR3, the DNA is TGTGCCAGCAGTTACTCGGACGGGGGCAATCAGCCCCAGCATTTT. Translation: CASSYSDGGNQPQHF.

About this clone itself: The sample holds other DNA sequences that translate to the same CDR3. V and J are TRBV2 and TRBJ2-3, with TRBD2 as a possible D gene (5 bases). Per germline, CDR1 SNHLY and CDR2 FYNNEI. The CDR3 extends over 12 amino acids. Trimming took off 7 bases at V and 2 bases at J, with 7 bases between the two ends. CDR3 sequence (DNA): TGTGCCAGCAAGCGGTTCACAGATACGCAGTATTTT. Its translation is CASKRFTDTQYF.

This clone has only a few counts. Additional DNA sequences in this sample encode the identical CDR3. The J gene is TRBJ2-3, the V gene TRBV2, with D unresolved. The CDR3 covers 12 residues. Germline CDR1 is SNHLY and CDR2 is FYNNEI. V lost 7 bases and J 2 bases, leaving 7 bases between the germline ends. The CDR3 sequence is CASKRFTDTQYF. For the CDR3, the DNA is TGTGCCAGCAAGAGGTTCACAGATACGCAGTATTTT.

This clone was seen once. The chain uses TRBV19 and TRBJ1-2; possible D gene TRBD1, 5 bases. The CDR3 runs 13 residues. The ends were cut back, 1 base at V and 5 bases at J, with 8 bases in the middle. Germline CDR1 and CDR2: LNHDA and SQIVND (reference sequence). CDR3 residues: CASSIAGTYGYTF. As DNA, the CDR3 is TGTGCCAGTAGTATAGCGGGGACTTATGGCTACACCTTC. The full variable domain, in which reference TRBV19 and TRBJ1-2 provide the parts outside the CDR3, is DGGITQSPKYLFRKEGQNVTLSCEQNLNHDAMYWYRQDPGQGLRLIYYSQIVNDFQKGDIAEGYSVSREKKESFPLTVTSAQKNPTAFYLCASSIAGTYGYTFGSGTRLTVV.

The chain uses TRBV18 and TRBJ1-2; 9 positions agree with TRBD1. CDR3 size: 13 residues. The V and J ends lost 3 bases and 4 bases, in that order; junction bases with no gene match: 0. Germline V gene sequence: CDR1 KGHSH, CDR2 LQKENI. The CDR3, as DNA: TGTGCCAGCTCACCGGGACAGGGCTATGGCTACACCTTC. The encoded protein is CASSPGQGYGYTF. The full variable domain, with the rest looked up from reference TRBV18 and TRBJ1-2, is NAGVMQNPRHLVRRRGQEARLRCSPMKGHSHVYWYRQLPEEGLKFMVYLQKENIIDESGMPKERFSAEFPKEGPSILRIQQVVRGDSAAYFCASSPGQGYGYTFGSGTRLTVV.

This rearrangement joins TRBV15 to TRBJ2-7, with a weak D call TRBD2 (5 bases). CDR3 length: 15 amino acids. Germline loops: CDR1 LNHNV, CDR2 YYDKDF (reference sequence). Trimming removed 1 base from V and 6 bases from J, with 16 bases in between. CDR3 sequence: CATSRGSSVVGEQYF. The CDR3 DNA is TGTGCCACCAGCAGAGGGAGTAGCGTGGTCGGCGAGCAGTACTTC.

The chain combines TRBV2 with TRBJ2-7, with no clear D. Germline CDR1 and CDR2: SNHLY and FYNNEI. V gave up 5 bases and J gave up 0 bases, with 5 bases separating them. The CDR3 contains 12 residues. The CDR3 coding sequence is TGTGCCAGCAGTCTATCCTCCTACGAGCAGTACTTC. Encoded protein: CASSLSSYEQYF.

This chain uses TRBV30 with TRBJ1-2; D remains ambiguous. Germline loops: CDR1 GTSNPN, CDR2 SVGIG (reference sequence). V lost 3 bases to trimming and J lost 3 bases, with 8 bases between them. The CDR3 totals 12 residues. CDR3 sequence (DNA): TGTGCCTGGAGACGGGAGGACTATGGCTACACCTTC. Translation: CAWRREDYGYTF.

For the CDR3, the DNA is TGTGCCAGCAGCTTAGCGGGATGGGGGGATAGGACCGGGGAGCTGTTTTTT. Translated, it gives CASSLAGWGDRTGELFF. The chain links TRBV11-2 to TRBJ2-2; perhaps TRBD2 as D (6 bases). The CDR3 is 17 residues long. CDR1 is SGHAT and CDR2 is FQNNGV in the germline V gene. Trimming stripped 1 base from V and 5 bases from J, with 17 bases between.

This clone showed up just once. The chain employs TRBV6-6 and TRBJ2-5; 7 positions agree with TRBD1. V shed 6 bases and J 2 bases; nucleotides not matched to a gene: 3. CDR1 and CDR2 from the germline V gene are MNHNY and SVGAGI (reference sequence). The CDR3 totals 13 residues. CDR3 in DNA: TGTGCCAGCAGCCCACAGGGGCAAGAGACCCAGTACTTC. Its protein product is CASSPQGQETQYF.

The chain carries TRBV5-1 and TRBJ2-7, with a weak D call TRBD1 (6 bases). The CDR3 is 14 amino acids. Germline V gene data show CDR1 as SGHRS and CDR2 as YFSETQ. The V end lost 2 bases, the J end lost 2 bases, and 11 bases lay between the germline ends. The CDR3 sequence: CASSFGQLTYEQYF. For the CDR3, the DNA is TGCGCCAGCAGCTTCGGACAGCTAACCTACGAGCAGTACTTC.

V usage is TRBV5-4 and J usage is TRBJ2-2, with a weak D call TRBD2 (6 bases). Germline lookup yields CDR1 SGHNT and CDR2 YYREEE (reference sequence). CDR3 length: 16 amino acids. Trimming pared 1 base from V and 4 bases from J, leaving 14 bases between. CDR3 region: CASSLFTSRSTGELFF. Here the CDR3 DNA reads TGTGCCAGCAGCTTGTTTACTAGCCGGAGCACCGGGGAGCTGTTTTTT.

The V gene is TRBV19, the J gene TRBJ1-4; D remains unclear. The germline gives CDR1 LNHDA, CDR2 SQIVND (reference sequence). V was cut by 3 bases and J by 7 bases, with 15 bases left in between. CDR3 length: 15 amino acids. The CDR3 spells CASSISPVPGEKLFF. Here the CDR3 DNA reads TGTGCCAGTAGTATTTCCCCAGTCCCTGGTGAAAAACTGTTTTTT. Using reference TRBV19 and TRBJ1-4 for the parts outside the CDR3, the full variable domain is DGGITQSPKYLFRKEGQNVTLSCEQNLNHDAMYWYRQDPGQGLRLIYYSQIVNDFQKGDIAEGYSVSREKKESFPLTVTSAQKNPTAFYLCASSISPVPGEKLFFGSGTQLSVL.

V usage is TRBV19 and J usage is TRBJ2-1, with 10 positions matching TRBD2. V was pared by 9 bases and J by 15 bases, with 14 bases of the junction left unmatched. The CDR3 spans 13 residues. Germline V gene lookup returns CDR1 LNHDA and CDR2 SQIVND (reference sequence). The CDR3 DNA reads TGTGCCAGCACAAAAAAGCGGGGACTAGCGCCGTTCTTC. Protein product: CASTKKRGLAPFF.

The chain joins TRBV6-5 to TRBJ2-1; 12 positions agree with TRBD2. The CDR3 contains 15 residues. Germline CDR1 reads MNHEY; CDR2 reads SVGAGI. V lost 0 bases to trimming and J lost 6 bases; unmatched junction nucleotides: 0. CDR3 loop: CASSYSTSGSNEQFF. CDR3 nucleotide sequence: TGTGCCAGCAGTTACTCGACTAGCGGGAGCAATGAGCAGTTCTTC.

This chain uses TRBV28 with TRBJ2-2, with a tentative D call TRBD2 (5 bases). The CDR3 runs 14 residues. Trimming removed 5 bases at V and 5 bases at J, with 12 bases between. Looked up from germline, CDR1 is MDHEN and CDR2 is SYDVKM. The CDR3 here is CASSPPGWTGELFF. The DNA for the CDR3 is TGTGCCAGCAGTCCCCCGGGATGGACCGGGGAGCTGTTTTTT.

The chain recombines TRBV5-6 with TRBJ1-6, with D tentatively TRBD1 (6 bases). This CDR3 is 15 amino acids long. Germline values: CDR1 SGHDT, CDR2 YYEEEE. V was clipped by 4 bases and J by 3 bases, with 11 bases between them. CDR3 amino acids: CASSAQGFYNSPLHF. In DNA form, the CDR3 reads TGTGCCAGCAGCGCACAGGGATTCTATAATTCACCCCTCCACTTT.